Each of the 2 T cell receptor beta chains below was sequenced from the same sample in a study of cytomegalovirus exposure and HLA in healthy donors. The PCR employed 60 Vbeta primers together with 13 Jbeta primers. Produced via immunoSEQ multiplex PCR; TCRdb's table is partial and in-frame only. The sample has about 180,000 clones; around three quarters are singletons. The sequenced sample was PBMCs. The source of these receptors is a man aged 35 to 55 in good health and CMV-seronegative.

V gene TRBV5-6 combines with J gene TRBJ2-7, with 7 positions matching TRBD1. Germline V CDR1 and CDR2: SGHDT, YYEEEE. V lost 4 bases, J lost 0 bases, and 10 bases stayed unmatched. The CDR3 loop spans 16 amino acids. CDR3 loop: CASSPSVRDSSYEQYF. The CDR3 DNA sequence: TGTGCCAGCAGCCCATCGGTCCGGGACAGCTCCTACGAGCAGTACTTC.

The chain joins TRBV6-1 to TRBJ2-3; weak D call: TRBD2 (6 bases). Germline CDR1 MNHNS, CDR2 SASEGT. Deletions cut 4 bases from V and 2 bases from J, with 19 bases between. The CDR3 totals 17 residues. CDR3 amino acids: CASSAGQSRGVTDTQYF. The DNA of the CDR3 is TGTGCCAGCAGTGCGGGGCAATCTCGCGGGGTCACAGATACGCAGTATTTT.